This T cell receptor beta chain originates from a study of T cell repertoires in cytomegalovirus infection. Study overall: Both recently identified HLA-C-restricted and well-studied HLA-B-restricted CMV epitopes were used in the study.

The CDR3 loop spans 14 amino acids. Germline loops: CDR1 MNHEY, CDR2 SMNVEV (reference sequence). The germline V and J ends were trimmed by 4 bases and 1 base, with 10 bases remaining between them. TCRdb re-called the reads with MiXCR, one entry per CDR3 protein. The table shows under 500,000 distinct CDR3 sequences, with roughly 46% occurring only once. In regard to this clonotype: Its antigen is still unknown.

This sample comprised cultured PBMCs, obtained from culture after CMV antigen stimulation. The source is a human donor in good health (CMV status not recorded). Some clones in this sample may be carry-over from other donors' samples. The chain uses TRBV27 and TRBJ1-1; D uncertain. The chain's CDR3 is CASSSTPSNTEAFF. CDR3 bases: TGTGCCAGCAGTTCGACACCCTCGAACACTGAAGCTTTCTTT.